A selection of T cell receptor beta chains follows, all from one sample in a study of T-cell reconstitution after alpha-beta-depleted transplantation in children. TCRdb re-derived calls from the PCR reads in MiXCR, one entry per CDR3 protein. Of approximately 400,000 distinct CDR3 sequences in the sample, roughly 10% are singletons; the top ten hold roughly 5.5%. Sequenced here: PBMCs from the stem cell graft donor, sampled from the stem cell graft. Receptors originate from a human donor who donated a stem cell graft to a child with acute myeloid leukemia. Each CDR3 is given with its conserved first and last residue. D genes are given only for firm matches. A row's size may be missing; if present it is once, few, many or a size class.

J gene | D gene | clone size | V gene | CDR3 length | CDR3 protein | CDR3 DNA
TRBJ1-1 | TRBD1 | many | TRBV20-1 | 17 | CSARNRDRGLVDTEAFF | TGCAGTGCTAGAAACCGGGACAGGGGTTTGGTGGACACTGAAGCTTTCTTT
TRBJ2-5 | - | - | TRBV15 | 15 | CATSRLRTAGETQYF | TGTGCCACCAGCAGACTACGGACAGCTGGAGAGACCCAGTACTTC
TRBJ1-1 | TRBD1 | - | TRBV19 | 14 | CASSTPGGWTEAFF | TGTGCCAGTAGTACTCCAGGGGGATGGACTGAAGCTTTCTTT
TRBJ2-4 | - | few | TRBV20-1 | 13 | CSAITQGVGIQYF | TGCAGTGCTATAACTCAAGGGGTGGGCATTCAGTACTTC
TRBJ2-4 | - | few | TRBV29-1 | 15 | CSVVQGSGAKNIQYF | TGCAGCGTTGTACAGGGCTCGGGGGCCAAAAACATTCAGTACTTC
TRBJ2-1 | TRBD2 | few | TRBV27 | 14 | CASSLRLAGGEQFF | TGTGCCAGCAGTTTGCGACTAGCGGGGGGTGAGCAGTTCTTC
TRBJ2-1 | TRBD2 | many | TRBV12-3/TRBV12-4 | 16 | CASSPGTSGFYNEQFF | TGTGCCAGCAGTCCGGGGACTAGCGGGTTCTACAATGAGCAGTTCTTC
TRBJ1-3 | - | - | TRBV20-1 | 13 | CSAPVVSGNTIYF | TGCAGTGCCCCGGTGGTCTCTGGAAACACCATATATTTT
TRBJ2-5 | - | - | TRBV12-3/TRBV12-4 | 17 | CASSSSRWPTTQETQYF | TGTGCCAGCAGTTCCAGCAGGTGGCCAACTACCCAAGAGACCCAGTACTTC
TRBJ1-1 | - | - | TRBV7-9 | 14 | CASSLFSGGTEAFF | TGTGCCAGCAGCTTATTCTCTGGTGGGACTGAAGCTTTCTTT
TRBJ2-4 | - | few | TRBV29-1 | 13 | CSVEGAAKNIQYF | TGCAGCGTTGAAGGCGCCGCCAAAAACATTCAGTACTTC
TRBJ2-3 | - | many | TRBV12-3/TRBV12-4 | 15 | CASSLRGTRTDTQYF | TGTGCCAGCAGTCTCAGGGGAACCCGCACAGATACGCAGTATTTT
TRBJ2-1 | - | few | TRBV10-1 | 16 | CASRKALFGTNNEQFF | TGCGCCAGCCGTAAGGCCTTATTTGGGACAAACAATGAGCAGTTCTTC
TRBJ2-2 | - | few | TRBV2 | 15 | CASAPQASISGELFF | TGTGCCAGTGCCCCCCAGGCTAGCATATCCGGGGAGCTGTTTTTT
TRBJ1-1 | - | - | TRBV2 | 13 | CASSVGSLIEAFF | TGTGCCAGCAGTGTGGGCAGTTTAATTGAAGCTTTCTTT
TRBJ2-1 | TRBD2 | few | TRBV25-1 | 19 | CASSDSYGPLAGKDNEQFF | TGTGCCAGCAGTGATTCGTATGGTCCACTAGCGGGAAAGGACAATGAGCAGTTCTTC
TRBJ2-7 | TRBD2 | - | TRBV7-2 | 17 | CASSAGGDWAAPYEQYF | TGTGCCAGCAGCGCGGGGGGGGATTGGGCGGCCCCCTACGAGCAGTACTTC
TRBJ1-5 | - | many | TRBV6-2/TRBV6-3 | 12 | CASSYPKGPQHF | TGTGCCAGCAGTTACCCTAAGGGGCCCCAGCATTTT
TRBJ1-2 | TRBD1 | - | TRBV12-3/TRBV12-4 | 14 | CASSLRTGAYGYTF | TGTGCCAGCAGTTTAAGGACAGGGGCGTATGGCTACACCTTC
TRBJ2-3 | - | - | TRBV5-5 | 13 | CASSLWITDTQYF | TGTGCCAGCAGCTTGTGGATCACAGATACGCAGTATTTT
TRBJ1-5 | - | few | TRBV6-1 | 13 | CASSEVRGQPQHF | TGTGCCAGCAGTGAAGTTAGGGGTCAGCCCCAGCATTTT
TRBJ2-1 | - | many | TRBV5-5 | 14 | CASSQGFGVDEQFF | TGTGCCAGCAGCCAGGGGTTCGGGGTGGATGAGCAGTTCTTC
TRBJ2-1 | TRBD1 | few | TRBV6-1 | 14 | CASSEIGGSNEQFF | TGTGCCAGCAGTGAAATAGGGGGCTCAAATGAGCAGTTCTTC
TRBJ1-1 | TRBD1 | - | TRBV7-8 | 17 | CASSPTTGFVLFAEAFF | TGTGCCAGCAGCCCAACGACAGGGTTCGTCTTGTTCGCTGAAGCTTTCTTT
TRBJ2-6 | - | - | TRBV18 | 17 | CASSPLVSSSGANVLTF | TGTGCCAGCTCACCACTAGTGTCAAGCTCTGGGGCCAACGTCCTGACTTTC
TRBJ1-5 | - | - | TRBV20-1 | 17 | CSAVSLGTHDLNQPQHF | TGCAGTGCTGTATCTTTAGGGACACATGACCTAAATCAGCCCCAGCATTTT
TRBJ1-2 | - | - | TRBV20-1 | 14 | CSARKGTANYGYTF | TGCAGTGCTAGAAAGGGGACCGCGAACTATGGCTACACCTTC
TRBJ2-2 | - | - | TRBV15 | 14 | CATSRDGFTGELFF | TGTGCCACCAGCAGAGATGGTTTCACCGGGGAGCTGTTTTTT
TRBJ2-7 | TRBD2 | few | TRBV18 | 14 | CASSPRGLGAEQYF | TGTGCCAGCTCACCACGGGGACTAGGCGCCGAGCAGTACTTC
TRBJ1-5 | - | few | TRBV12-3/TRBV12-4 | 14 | CASSLRRTYQPQHF | TGTGCCAGCAGTTTACGGCGGACTTATCAGCCCCAGCATTTT
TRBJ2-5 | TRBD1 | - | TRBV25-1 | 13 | CASSWTGGETQYF | TGTGCCAGCAGTTGGACAGGGGGGGAGACCCAGTACTTC
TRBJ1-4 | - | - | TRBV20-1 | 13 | CSALNVGNEKLFF | TGCAGTGCCCTGAACGTCGGTAATGAAAAACTGTTTTTT
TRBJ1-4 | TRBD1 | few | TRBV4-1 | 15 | CASSQGQGFEEKLFF | TGCGCCAGCAGCCAAGGACAGGGGTTTGAAGAAAAACTGTTTTTT
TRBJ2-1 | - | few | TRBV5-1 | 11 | CASSPNEEQFF | TGCGCCAGCAGCCCGAACGAAGAGCAGTTCTTC
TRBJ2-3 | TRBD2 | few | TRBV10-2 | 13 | CASSGTSEDTQYF | TGCGCCAGCAGTGGTACTAGCGAAGATACGCAGTATTTT
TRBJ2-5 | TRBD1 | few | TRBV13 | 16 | CASSLRDRGLQETQYF | TGTGCCAGCAGCCTCCGGGACAGGGGCCTCCAAGAGACCCAGTACTTC
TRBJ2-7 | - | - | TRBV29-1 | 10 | CSVLGVEQYF | TGCAGCGTTTTAGGTGTCGAGCAGTACTTC
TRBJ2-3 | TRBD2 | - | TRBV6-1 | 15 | CASSVERGVRDTQYF | TGTGCCAGCAGTGTCGAGCGGGGGGTCAGGGATACGCAGTATTTT
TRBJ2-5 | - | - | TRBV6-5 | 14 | CASSYEGTQETQYF | TGTGCCAGCAGTTACGAGGGGACCCAAGAGACCCAGTACTTC
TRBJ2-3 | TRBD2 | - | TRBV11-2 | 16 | CASSIGLAGDQDTQYF | TGTGCCAGCAGCATCGGACTAGCGGGAGATCAAGATACGCAGTATTTT
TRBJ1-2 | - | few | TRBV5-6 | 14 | CASRGSATNYGYTF | TGTGCCAGCAGGGGCAGTGCGACAAACTATGGCTACACCTTC
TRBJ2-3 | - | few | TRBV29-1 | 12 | CSVEFFPDTQYF | TGCAGCGTTGAATTCTTTCCAGATACGCAGTATTTT
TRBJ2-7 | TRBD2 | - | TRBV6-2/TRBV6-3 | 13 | CASRKRESYEQYF | TGTGCCAGCAGGAAGCGGGAATCCTACGAGCAGTACTTC
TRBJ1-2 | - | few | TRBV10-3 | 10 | CAISEDGYTF | TGTGCCATCAGTGAAGATGGCTACACCTTC